The present T cell receptor (beta chain) was sequenced within a study of CD8+ T cells in alopecia areata. Study overall: In an open-label trial, patients got 5 to 10 mg tofacitinib twice daily. Study-wide findings and caveats: Significant decreases in scalp clonality and expanded CD8+ clones followed tofacitinib treatment. Association of baseline CD8+ expansion with response is uncertain owing to one nonresponder.

The CDR3 sequence is 16 residues long. Trimming took off 0 bases at V and 8 bases at J, with 16 bases between the two ends. CDR1 and CDR2 (germline): LGHNA, YSLEER. Extraction of RNA preceded its reverse transcription into cDNA, which served as the sequencing template. Assay used: immunoSEQ multiplex PCR; TCRdb lists only in-frame clones, some missing. Seen here are around 86,000 clones, over 70% observed once, and the top ten hold 15% to 20%. On this clone itself: Antigen unknown.

Treatment: oral pan-JAK inhibitor, 5-10 mg twice daily. Cell sorting on a FACSAria was used to separate CD4+ and CD8+ T cells from the PBMCs. The J gene is TRBJ1-4, the V gene TRBV4-3; D may be TRBD1 (6 bases). This TCR came from a human donor with alopecia areata. The sample here was CD8+ T cells sorted from blood, taken between weeks 43 and 45, from a patient treated with tofacitinib. DNA of the CDR3: TGCGCCAGCAGCCAAGACCCAAGGGGGTCTGGCGAAAAACTGTTTTTT. Protein product: CASSQDPRGSGEKLFF.